This TCR beta chain was observed in a study of shared clonotypes between healthy human individuals. Germline V gene lookup returns CDR1 LNHDA and CDR2 SQIVND (reference sequence). Trimming left V 3 bases short and J 13 bases short, with 10 bases between. The CDR3 covers 11 residues. The protocol was immunoSEQ multiplex PCR, while the TCRdb copy is restricted to in-frame clones and leaves out a portion. The sample yields about 560,000 clones, around 80% seen once. This clone was recorded once. This chain connects TRBV19 to TRBJ2-1; D perhaps matches TRBD1 (6 bases). Sequencing was performed on PBMCs. This sequence originates from a woman aged 40 to 50 in good health. Some clones in this sample may be carry-over from other donors' samples. The CDR3 DNA sequence: TGTGCCAGTAGTATGGGACAATCACAGTTCTTC. The encoded protein is CASSMGQSQFF.